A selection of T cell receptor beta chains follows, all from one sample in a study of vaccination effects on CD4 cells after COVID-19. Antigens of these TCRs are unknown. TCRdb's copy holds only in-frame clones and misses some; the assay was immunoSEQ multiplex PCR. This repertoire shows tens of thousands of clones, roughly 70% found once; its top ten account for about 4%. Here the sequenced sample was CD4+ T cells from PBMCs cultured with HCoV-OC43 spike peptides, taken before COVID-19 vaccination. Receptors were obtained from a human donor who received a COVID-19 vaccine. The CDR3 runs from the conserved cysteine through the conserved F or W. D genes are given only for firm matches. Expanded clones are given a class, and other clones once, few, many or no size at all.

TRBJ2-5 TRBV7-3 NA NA CASSAGETQYF TGTGCCAGCAGCGCGGGGGAGACCCAGTACTTC
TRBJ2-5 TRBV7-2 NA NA CASSLVPGITETQYF TGTGCCAGCAGCTTAGTTCCAGGGATTACAGAGACCCAGTACTTC
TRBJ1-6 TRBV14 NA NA CASSQEGRGWSSPLHF TGTGCCAGCAGCCAAGAGGGGAGGGGTTGGAGTTCACCCCTCCACTTT
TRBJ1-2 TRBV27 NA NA CASSGRERDYGYTF TGTGCCAGCAGTGGCAGGGAACGGGACTATGGCTACACCTTC
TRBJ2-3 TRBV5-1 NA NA CASSWTQGSTDTQYF TGCGCCAGCAGCTGGACCCAGGGAAGCACAGATACGCAGTATTTT
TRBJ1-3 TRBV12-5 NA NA CASGLVRFGGTGGNTIYF TGTGCTAGTGGTTTGGTACGGTTCGGGGGAACGGGAGGAAACACCATATATTTT
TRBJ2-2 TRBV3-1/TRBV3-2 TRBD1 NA CASSPGQGLFTGELFF TGTGCCAGCAGCCCGGGACAGGGGTTATTCACCGGGGAGCTGTTTTTT
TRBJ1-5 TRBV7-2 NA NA CASSWTGGSNQPQHF TGTGCCAGCAGCTGGACGGGGGGTAGCAATCAGCCCCAGCATTTT
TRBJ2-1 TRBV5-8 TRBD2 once CASSRARVAGGPRNEQFF TGTGCCAGCAGCCGAGCCCGAGTAGCGGGGGGGCCCCGGAATGAGCAGTTCTTC
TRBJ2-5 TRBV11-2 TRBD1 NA CASSIQGAGETQYF TGTGCCAGCAGCATACAGGGGGCCGGTGAGACCCAGTACTTC
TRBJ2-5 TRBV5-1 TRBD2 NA CASSYMGLAGGQETQYF TGCGCCAGCAGCTATATGGGACTAGCGGGGGGGCAAGAGACCCAGTACTTC
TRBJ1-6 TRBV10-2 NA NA CASADRQVDSPLHF TGCGCCAGCGCCGATAGACAGGTGGATTCACCCCTCCACTTT
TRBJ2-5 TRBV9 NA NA CASSVAAGRDGTETQYF TGTGCCAGCAGCGTAGCCGCGGGGCGGGATGGGACGGAGACCCAGTACTTC
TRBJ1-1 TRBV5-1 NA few CASSLAGMNTEAFF TGCGCCAGCAGCTTGGCCGGAATGAACACTGAAGCTTTCTTT